Following are 14 T cell receptor beta chains from one sample sequenced in a study of blood T cell repertoires in COVID-19. TCRdb keeps only in-frame clones here, not all; method: immunoSEQ multiplex PCR. Here the sample spans approximately 290,000 clones, approximately 92% being singletons. The specimen was PBMCs or T cells enriched from blood (not recorded which). Source of these receptors: a woman aged 25 to 39 who had recovered from COVID-19.

The gene calls are TRBV5-4 and TRBJ1-2, with TRBD1 identical over 10 bases. CDR3 length: 15 residues. Germline lookup yields CDR1 SGHNT and CDR2 YYREEE (reference sequence). Unmatched junction bases numbered 6, after V lost 5 bases and J lost 2 bases. The CDR3 region is CASRLTGGVNYGYTF. CDR3 bases: TGTGCCAGCAGGCTGACAGGGGGCGTAAACTATGGCTACACCTTC.

V usage is TRBV18 and J usage is TRBJ1-4; TRBD1 matches 8 bases. With 3 bases clipped from V and 7 bases from J, the junction kept 7 bases outside the gene matches. Looked up from germline, CDR1 is KGHSH and CDR2 is LQKENI. CDR3 length equals 15 residues. CDR3 amino acids: CASSPQDRVREKLFF. Written as DNA, the CDR3 is TGTGCCAGCTCACCTCAGGACAGGGTGCGTGAAAAACTGTTTTTT.

The chain recombines TRBV4-1 with TRBJ1-5; 7 bases match TRBD1. Germline V gene data show CDR1 as MGHRA and CDR2 as YSYEKL. Germline trimming cut 0 bases from V and 0 bases from J; bases unmatched to any gene: 8. There are 18 residues in the CDR3. CDR3 loop: CASSQEEGALVSNQPQHF. The CDR3 region has the DNA TGCGCCAGCAGCCAAGAAGAGGGGGCCCTAGTTAGCAATCAGCCCCAGCATTTT.

The rearrangement joins TRBV5-1 to TRBJ2-5; D is uncertain. Trimming left V 0 bases short and J 4 bases short, with 10 bases between. The CDR3 loop spans 14 amino acids. CDR1 SGHRS and CDR2 YFSETQ come from the germline V gene. CDR3 sequence (DNA): TGCGCCAGCAGCTTGGAGCATGGGCCAGAGACCCAGTACTTC. It yields the protein CASSLEHGPETQYF.

The V call is TRBV7-2, the J call TRBJ1-2; maybe TRBD1 (6 bases). Trimming took off 5 bases at V and 2 bases at J, with 18 bases between the two ends. The germline V gene encodes CDR1 SGHTA and CDR2 FQGNSA. This CDR3 spans 16 amino acids. The CDR3: CASSPRQVTLNYGYTF. CDR3 bases: TGTGCCAGCAGCCCCCGACAGGTTACGTTAAACTATGGCTACACCTTC.

The gene calls are TRBV19 and TRBJ2-3; D is unresolved. Trimming shortened V by 5 bases and J by 6 bases, and 15 bases separated the two germline ends. From germline, CDR1 is LNHDA and CDR2 SQIVND (reference sequence). This CDR3 spans 14 amino acids. The CDR3: CASSFGGVSDTQYF. In DNA form, the CDR3 reads TGTGCCAGTAGTTTCGGCGGTGTCAGTGATACGCAGTATTTT.

A note on this clone: The sample contains more than one DNA sequence encoding this CDR3. The chain carries TRBV28 and TRBJ1-5; D call uncertain. Germline CDR1 and CDR2: MDHEN and SYDVKM. CDR3 length equals 13 residues. The V end lost 2 bases, the J end lost 4 bases, and 6 bases lay between the germline ends. As DNA, the CDR3 is TGTGCCAGCAGTTTACCGGGGAATCAGCCCCAGCATTTT. Its translation: CASSLPGNQPQHF.

V is TRBV9 and J is TRBJ2-7; 11 bases line up with TRBD2. The germline CDR1 and CDR2 sequences are SGDLS and YYNGEE. The CDR3 contains 15 residues. Losses at the gene ends were 4 bases for V and 1 base for J; bases not matched to a gene: 4. DNA for the CDR3: TGTGCCAGCAGCAAAGGACTAGCGGGTTCCTACGAGCAGTACTTC. Protein sequence: CASSKGLAGSYEQYF.

This rearrangement joins TRBV5-1 to TRBJ1-4; 7 bases line up with TRBD1. V was pared by 0 bases and J by 7 bases, with 6 bases of the junction left unmatched. There are 15 residues in the CDR3. Per germline, CDR1 SGHRS and CDR2 YFSETQ. CDR3 loop: CASSLGQGVGEKLFF. In nucleotides, the CDR3 is TGCGCCAGCAGCTTGGGACAGGGTGTGGGTGAAAAACTGTTTTTT.

V is TRBV12-3 or TRBV12-4 and J is TRBJ2-7; TRBD1 matches 7 bases. Trimming cost V 5 bases and J 6 bases; bases outside gene matches: 4. There are 12 residues in the CDR3. CDR3 sequence: CASSTQGTEQYF. CDR3 DNA sequence: TGTGCCAGCAGTACACAGGGGACCGAGCAGTACTTC.

The chain employs TRBV5-1 and TRBJ1-4; D remains unclear. Per germline, CDR1 SGHRS and CDR2 YFSETQ. Trimming took 0 bases from V and 4 from J, leaving 7 bases between them. The length of the CDR3 is 14 residues. The CDR3 spells CASSLGTLNEKLFF. CDR3 bases: TGCGCCAGCAGCTTGGGGACTCTTAATGAAAAACTGTTTTTT.

This clone was seen once. The chain employs TRBV4-1 and TRBJ1-6; D uncertain. Trimming removed 0 bases from V and 6 bases from J, with 12 bases in between. This CDR3 has 16 residues. CDR1 and CDR2 from the germline V gene are MGHRA and YSYEKL. Written as DNA, the CDR3 is TGCGCCAGCAGCCAAGATCGGCCGGACTTTAATTCACCCCTCCACTTT. Amino acids: CASSQDRPDFNSPLHF.

V is TRBV19 and J is TRBJ1-2, with D possibly matching TRBD1 (6 bases). V lost 5 bases and J lost 6, with 13 bases in between. Germline V gene sequence: CDR1 LNHDA, CDR2 SQIVND (reference sequence). The length of the CDR3 is 13 residues. CDR3 in DNA: TGTGCCAGTAGTGGTCAGGGGCGCGATGGCTACACCTTC. Its translation: CASSGQGRDGYTF.

The CDR3, as DNA: TGTGCCAGCAACTCGAGGTACACCATATATTTT. Its protein product is CASNSRYTIYF. The V gene is TRBV28, the J gene TRBJ1-3; D not certain. Germline V gene lookup returns CDR1 MDHEN and CDR2 SYDVKM. The CDR3 covers 11 residues. V was trimmed by 7 bases and J by 8 bases, leaving 9 bases between them.